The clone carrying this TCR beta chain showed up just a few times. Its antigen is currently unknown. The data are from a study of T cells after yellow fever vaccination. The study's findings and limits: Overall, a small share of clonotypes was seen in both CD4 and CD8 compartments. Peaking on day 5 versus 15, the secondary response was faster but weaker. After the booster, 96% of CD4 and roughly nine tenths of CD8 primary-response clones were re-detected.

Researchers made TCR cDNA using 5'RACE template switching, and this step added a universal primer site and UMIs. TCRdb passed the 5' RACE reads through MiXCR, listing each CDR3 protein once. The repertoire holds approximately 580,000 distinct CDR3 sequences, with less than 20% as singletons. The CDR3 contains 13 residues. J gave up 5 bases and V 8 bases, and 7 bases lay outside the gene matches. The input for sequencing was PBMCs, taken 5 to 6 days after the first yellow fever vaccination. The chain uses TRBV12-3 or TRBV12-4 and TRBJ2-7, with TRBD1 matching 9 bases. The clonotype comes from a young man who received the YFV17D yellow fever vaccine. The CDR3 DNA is TGTGCCAGCGGGGGACAGGGTCACCACGAGCAGTACTTC. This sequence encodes CASGGQGHHEQYF.